These T cell receptor beta chains were read from a single sample in a study of blood T cell repertoires in COVID-19. The assay was immunoSEQ multiplex PCR, and TCRdb's table has in-frame clones only and misses some. The table records more than 150,000 clones, 82% of them present only once. Sequencing used peripheral blood. Receptors were obtained from a woman in her twenties or thirties with acute or convalescent COVID-19. CDR3s include the opening cysteine and the closing phenylalanine or tryptophan. Fields, in order: V gene, D gene, clone size, J gene, CDR3 protein, CDR3 DNA. The D gene is left open where the match is weak. Only part of the rows carry a size: once, few, many, or a class if the clone is expanded.

v_gene: TRBV18
d_gene: TRBD1
abundance: -
j_gene: TRBJ1-1
CDR3aa: CASSPRDRGAMNTEAFF
CDR3nt: TGTGCCAGCTCACCACGCGACAGGGGCGCCATGAACACTGAAGCTTTCTTT

v_gene: TRBV10-1
d_gene: TRBD1
abundance: few
j_gene: TRBJ1-5
CDR3aa: CASRKRTGNSNQPQHF
CDR3nt: TGCGCCAGCAGAAAACGGACAGGAAATAGCAATCAGCCCCAGCATTTT

v_gene: TRBV30
d_gene: -
abundance: -
j_gene: TRBJ1-1
CDR3aa: CAWSRGSGNTEAFF
CDR3nt: TGTGCCTGGAGCCGGGGGTCTGGGAACACTGAAGCTTTCTTT

v_gene: TRBV23-1
d_gene: TRBD1
abundance: few
j_gene: TRBJ1-5
CDR3aa: CASSEDRSSNQPQHF
CDR3nt: TGCGCCAGCAGTGAGGACAGGAGTAGCAATCAGCCCCAGCATTTT

v_gene: TRBV12-3/TRBV12-4
d_gene: -
abundance: -
j_gene: TRBJ2-1
CDR3aa: CASSLGHMEQFF
CDR3nt: TGTGCCAGCAGTTTGGGGCATATGGAGCAGTTCTTC

v_gene: TRBV5-6
d_gene: TRBD2
abundance: few
j_gene: TRBJ2-7
CDR3aa: CASSLRTSGVYEQYF
CDR3nt: TGTGCCAGCAGCTTACGGACCAGCGGGGTGTACGAGCAGTACTTC

v_gene: TRBV6-6
d_gene: TRBD1
abundance: -
j_gene: TRBJ2-3
CDR3aa: CASSPDRTLITDTQYF
CDR3nt: TGTGCCAGCAGTCCGGACAGGACCCTGATCACAGATACGCAGTATTTT

v_gene: TRBV9
d_gene: -
abundance: -
j_gene: TRBJ1-1
CDR3aa: CASSVGSTGNTEAFF
CDR3nt: TGTGCCAGCAGCGTAGGGAGCACCGGGAACACTGAAGCTTTCTTT

v_gene: TRBV5-4
d_gene: -
abundance: -
j_gene: TRBJ2-1
CDR3aa: CASSPRGSEVYNEQFF
CDR3nt: TGTGCCAGCAGCCCCCGGGGTAGCGAGGTCTACAATGAGCAGTTCTTC

v_gene: TRBV12-3/TRBV12-4
d_gene: -
abundance: -
j_gene: TRBJ1-2
CDR3aa: CASSPGQGLGYTF
CDR3nt: TGTGCCAGCAGCCCGGGGCAGGGGCTCGGCTACACCTTC

v_gene: TRBV28
d_gene: -
abundance: -
j_gene: TRBJ2-3
CDR3aa: CASSFGRGADTQYF
CDR3nt: TGTGCCAGCAGTTTCGGCAGGGGTGCAGATACGCAGTATTTT

v_gene: TRBV5-4
d_gene: TRBD1
abundance: -
j_gene: TRBJ2-7
CDR3aa: CASSLGDSFYEQYF
CDR3nt: TGTGCCAGCAGCTTGGGGGACAGTTTCTACGAGCAGTACTTC

v_gene: TRBV7-6
d_gene: TRBD2
abundance: -
j_gene: TRBJ2-7
CDR3aa: CASSTGLAGETYEQYF
CDR3nt: TGTGCCAGCAGCACGGGACTAGCGGGGGAAACCTACGAGCAGTACTTC

v_gene: TRBV6-5
d_gene: -
abundance: -
j_gene: TRBJ1-2
CDR3aa: CASSPGTHYGYTF
CDR3nt: TGTGCCAGCAGCCCCGGGACACACTATGGCTACACCTTC

v_gene: TRBV4-2
d_gene: -
abundance: -
j_gene: TRBJ1-6
CDR3aa: CASSQGQPKDSPLHF
CDR3nt: TGTGCCAGCAGCCAAGGACAGCCCAAGGATTCACCCCTCCACTTT

v_gene: TRBV7-9
d_gene: TRBD2
abundance: -
j_gene: TRBJ2-1
CDR3aa: CASSAPGLAGSYNEQFF
CDR3nt: TGTGCCAGCAGCGCGCCGGGACTAGCGGGGTCCTACAATGAGCAGTTCTTC

v_gene: TRBV5-1
d_gene: -
abundance: few
j_gene: TRBJ1-2
CDR3aa: CASSLGQASYGYTF
CDR3nt: TGCGCCAGCAGCTTGGGGCAGGCCTCCTATGGCTACACCTTC

v_gene: TRBV29-1
d_gene: TRBD2
abundance: once
j_gene: TRBJ2-1
CDR3aa: CSVDTPSGLASSYNEQFF
CDR3nt: TGCAGCGTTGATACTCCCTCTGGACTAGCAAGCTCCTACAATGAGCAGTTCTTC

v_gene: TRBV5-1
d_gene: -
abundance: once
j_gene: TRBJ1-1
CDR3aa: CASSLSPKLGTEAFF
CDR3nt: TGCGCCAGCAGCCTAAGCCCGAAACTCGGCACTGAAGCTTTCTTT

v_gene: TRBV10-2
d_gene: TRBD1
abundance: -
j_gene: TRBJ2-2
CDR3aa: CATGQGTATGELFF
CDR3nt: TGCGCCACAGGACAGGGAACCGCCACCGGGGAGCTGTTTTTT

v_gene: TRBV30
d_gene: -
abundance: -
j_gene: TRBJ2-1
CDR3aa: CAWSRIGNVGNEQFF
CDR3nt: TGTGCCTGGAGTCGGATCGGGAATGTAGGCAATGAGCAGTTCTTC

v_gene: TRBV5-1
d_gene: TRBD2
abundance: -
j_gene: TRBJ2-7
CDR3aa: CASSLDLAEPYEQYF
CDR3nt: TGCGCCAGCAGCTTGGACCTAGCGGAACCCTACGAGCAGTACTTC

v_gene: TRBV2
d_gene: TRBD1
abundance: -
j_gene: TRBJ2-1
CDR3aa: CASGAGTGIHEQFF
CDR3nt: TGTGCCAGCGGAGCCGGGACAGGGATCCATGAGCAGTTCTTC

v_gene: TRBV10-2
d_gene: TRBD1
abundance: few
j_gene: TRBJ2-7
CDR3aa: CASNRQGANEQYF
CDR3nt: TGCGCCAGCAATCGACAGGGGGCTAACGAGCAGTACTTC

v_gene: TRBV7-2
d_gene: -
abundance: -
j_gene: TRBJ1-1
CDR3aa: CASSLNTRQGNTEAFF
CDR3nt: TGTGCCAGCAGCTTAAACACCCGGCAGGGGAACACTGAAGCTTTCTTT

v_gene: TRBV7-8
d_gene: TRBD1
abundance: -
j_gene: TRBJ2-7
CDR3aa: CASSPPSGQGAYEQYF
CDR3nt: TGTGCCAGCAGCCCCCCATCGGGACAGGGAGCCTACGAGCAGTACTTC

v_gene: TRBV6-4
d_gene: -
abundance: -
j_gene: TRBJ1-6
CDR3aa: CASSDSPGPTGRPLHF
CDR3nt: TGTGCCAGCAGTGACTCCCCGGGACCGACAGGCCGGCCCCTCCACTTT

v_gene: TRBV7-2
d_gene: -
abundance: -
j_gene: TRBJ2-7
CDR3aa: CASSLARPGVSYEQYF
CDR3nt: TGTGCCAGCAGCTTAGCGCGGCCAGGGGTTTCCTACGAGCAGTACTTC

v_gene: TRBV6-5
d_gene: -
abundance: -
j_gene: TRBJ2-3
CDR3aa: CASRSLVAHTDTQYF
CDR3nt: TGTGCCAGCAGGTCCCTAGTGGCCCACACAGATACGCAGTATTTT

v_gene: TRBV18
d_gene: -
abundance: -
j_gene: TRBJ2-1
CDR3aa: CASSPPFRDGRGNEQFF
CDR3nt: TGTGCCAGCTCACCACCATTTCGAGACGGCCGGGGCAATGAGCAGTTCTTC

v_gene: TRBV29-1
d_gene: TRBD1
abundance: once
j_gene: TRBJ2-2
CDR3aa: CSVADRGRVGELFF
CDR3nt: TGCAGCGTCGCGGACAGGGGGCGTGTCGGGGAGCTGTTTTTT

v_gene: TRBV19
d_gene: -
abundance: -
j_gene: TRBJ1-2
CDR3aa: CASSSMTVTLGGYTF
CDR3nt: TGTGCCAGTAGTTCGATGACAGTGACCCTTGGTGGCTACACCTTC

v_gene: TRBV19
d_gene: TRBD2
abundance: -
j_gene: TRBJ2-1
CDR3aa: CASSLAGGTNEQFF
CDR3nt: TGTGCCAGTAGTCTAGCGGGAGGTACCAATGAGCAGTTCTTC

v_gene: TRBV5-4
d_gene: TRBD1
abundance: -
j_gene: TRBJ2-7
CDR3aa: CASSFFTGQGGYEQYF
CDR3nt: TGTGCCAGCAGCTTCTTCACTGGACAGGGTGGGTACGAGCAGTACTTC

v_gene: TRBV5-4
d_gene: -
abundance: -
j_gene: TRBJ2-7
CDR3aa: CASSHWTAEQYF
CDR3nt: TGTGCCAGCAGCCACTGGACTGCCGAGCAGTACTTC

v_gene: TRBV27
d_gene: TRBD2
abundance: -
j_gene: TRBJ2-5
CDR3aa: CASSTGLAGGPFRETQYF
CDR3nt: TGTGCCAGCAGTACGGGACTAGCGGGGGGGCCTTTCAGGGAGACCCAGTACTTC

v_gene: TRBV19
d_gene: -
abundance: -
j_gene: TRBJ2-1
CDR3aa: CASSWGLKYNEQFF
CDR3nt: TGTGCCAGTAGTTGGGGGCTCAAATACAATGAGCAGTTCTTC

v_gene: TRBV4-2
d_gene: -
abundance: -
j_gene: TRBJ1-5
CDR3aa: CASSQEGQLRYNQPQHF
CDR3nt: TGTGCCAGCAGCCAAGAGGGACAACTTCGCTACAATCAGCCCCAGCATTTT

v_gene: TRBV6-5
d_gene: -
abundance: -
j_gene: TRBJ1-5
CDR3aa: CASSSQSNQPQHF
CDR3nt: TGTGCCAGCAGTTCCCAGAGCAATCAGCCCCAGCATTTT

v_gene: TRBV5-1
d_gene: -
abundance: -
j_gene: TRBJ2-5
CDR3aa: CASSLGGREVETQYF
CDR3nt: TGCGCCAGCAGCTTGGGGGGCAGGGAGGTGGAGACCCAGTACTTC

v_gene: TRBV29-1
d_gene: -
abundance: -
j_gene: TRBJ1-2
CDR3aa: CSVDPRDGYTF
CDR3nt: TGCAGCGTTGATCCCCGAGATGGCTACACCTTC

v_gene: TRBV5-4
d_gene: TRBD1
abundance: -
j_gene: TRBJ2-5
CDR3aa: CASNSGSGQGVGETQYF
CDR3nt: TGTGCCAGCAATTCGGGTTCGGGACAGGGGGTGGGGGAGACCCAGTACTTC

v_gene: TRBV2
d_gene: TRBD1
abundance: -
j_gene: TRBJ1-2
CDR3aa: CASSGKGAGYGYTF
CDR3nt: TGTGCCAGCAGTGGGAAGGGGGCCGGCTATGGCTACACCTTC

v_gene: TRBV5-1
d_gene: -
abundance: -
j_gene: TRBJ2-7
CDR3aa: CASRGPGTPSSYEQYF
CDR3nt: TGCGCCAGCAGGGGGCCGGGGACTCCTAGCTCCTACGAGCAGTACTTC

v_gene: TRBV19
d_gene: TRBD2
abundance: -
j_gene: TRBJ2-5
CDR3aa: CASSTGGGLRETQYF
CDR3nt: TGTGCCAGTAGTACGGGGGGGGGCCTTCGAGAGACCCAGTACTTC

v_gene: TRBV28
d_gene: TRBD1
abundance: once
j_gene: TRBJ2-1
CDR3aa: CASSWTGTADEQFF
CDR3nt: TGTGCCAGCAGTTGGACAGGGACAGCGGATGAGCAGTTCTTC

v_gene: TRBV9
d_gene: -
abundance: -
j_gene: TRBJ2-7
CDR3aa: CASSPPDRVYEQYF
CDR3nt: TGTGCCAGCAGCCCTCCCGACAGAGTCTACGAGCAGTACTTC

v_gene: TRBV4-3
d_gene: -
abundance: -
j_gene: TRBJ2-7
CDR3aa: CASSQGGREQYF
CDR3nt: TGCGCCAGCAGCCAAGGAGGGCGCGAGCAGTACTTC